Listed below are T cell receptor beta chains from one sample, sequenced in a study of neurological immune-mediated disorders. TCRdb re-called the 5' RACE reads through MiXCR, storing one row per CDR3 protein. The sample carries roughly 44,000 distinct CDR3 sequences, over 6% recorded once. The material sequenced was CD4+ T cells from blood. The receptors were sampled from a middle-aged woman in good health. Each CDR3 is given with its conserved first and last residue. A D gene is named only where the DNA matches it firmly. A clone size is listed for some rows: how often the clone was seen (once, few, many), or a class if it is expanded.

v_gene	abundance	j_gene	d_gene	CDR3nt	CDR3aa
TRBV5-1	many	TRBJ2-5	TRBD2	TGCGCCAGCAGCCCAGCGGGAGTGGGAGAGACCCAGTACTTC	CASSPAGVGETQYF
TRBV28	many	TRBJ1-5	.	TGTGCCAGCAGTCAAAGTACAGGGTACAATCAGCCCCAGCATTTT	CASSQSTGYNQPQHF
TRBV7-2	many	TRBJ2-7	.	TGTGCCAGCAGCGCATTCTTCCGCCCCGAACCCCACGAGCAGTACTTC	CASSAFFRPEPHEQYF
TRBV28	many	TRBJ2-7	.	TGTGCCAGCAGTTTACCCCGAGCCTACGAGCAGTACTTC	CASSLPRAYEQYF
TRBV27	.	TRBJ2-6	.	TGTGCCAGCAGTTTGGGGACTTTTGGGCCCTCTGGGGCCAACGTCCTGACTTTC	CASSLGTFGPSGANVLTF
TRBV6-5	many	TRBJ1-1	.	TGTGCCAGCAGTTGGGTGGCCATCTTGAACACTGAAGCTTTCTTT	CASSWVAILNTEAFF
TRBV24-1	many	TRBJ2-3	TRBD1	TGTGCCACCAGCCTGGGACAGAGCACAGATACGCAGTATTTT	CATSLGQSTDTQYF
TRBV9	many	TRBJ2-4	.	TGTGCCAGCAGCGTAGATGGGGGCCCAGGGGTGAAAAACATTCAGTACTTC	CASSVDGGPGVKNIQYF
TRBV28	many	TRBJ1-3	.	TGTGCCAGCAGTTACGGGGGGGCTCGTGGAAACACCATATATTTT	CASSYGGARGNTIYF
TRBV20-1	many	TRBJ1-1	.	TGCAGTGGGCGGCAGAACACTGAAGCTTTCTTT	CSGRQNTEAFF
TRBV5-6	many	TRBJ2-2	.	TGTGCCAGCAGCTTAGTGGGATGGTACACCGGGGAGCTGTTTTTT	CASSLVGWYTGELFF
TRBV7-2	many	TRBJ2-3	.	TGTGCCAGCAGTTCGACTCGGGGTGGGAGCAGCACAGATACGCAGTATTTT	CASSSTRGGSSTDTQYF
TRBV25-1	many	TRBJ2-3	TRBD2	TGTGCCAACGGCCTCCCGGGACTAAGCACAGATACGCAGTATTTT	CANGLPGLSTDTQYF
TRBV28	once	TRBJ2-3	.	TGTGCCAGCAGTCCCCTCTGGAGGGGGGCGGACACAGATACGCAGTATTTT	CASSPLWRGADTDTQYF
TRBV7-2	.	TRBJ2-6	.	TGTGCCAGCAGCCTTAGCTCTGGGGCCAACGTCCTGACTTTC	CASSLSSGANVLTF
TRBV15	many	TRBJ2-3	.	TGTGCCACCAGCAGGAGTCGGGATCGCACAGATACGCAGTATTTT	CATSRSRDRTDTQYF
TRBV10-3	many	TRBJ2-3	TRBD2	TGTGCCATCAGGGACCCGGGACTAGCGGGAGGAGATACGCAGTATTTT	CAIRDPGLAGGDTQYF
TRBV12-3/TRBV12-4	many	TRBJ1-4	.	TGTGCCAGCAGTGAAGGGACCCTCGTTAATGAAAAACTGTTTTTT	CASSEGTLVNEKLFF
TRBV20-1	many	TRBJ2-5	.	TGCAGTGCTAAATTGACAGCGGAGACCCAGTACTTC	CSAKLTAETQYF
TRBV5-1	many	TRBJ2-5	.	TGCGCCAGCAGGCTCGGGGACCTTCAGGCGACCCAGTACTTC	CASRLGDLQATQYF
TRBV7-6	many	TRBJ1-5	.	TGTGCCAGCAGCTCCCGGGGGGGCGATCAGCCCCAGCATTTT	CASSSRGGDQPQHF
TRBV5-1	many	TRBJ1-1	.	TGCGCCAGCAGCAGGCCACAGGGAGGGGACACTGAAGCTTTCTTT	CASSRPQGGDTEAFF
TRBV7-8	many	TRBJ2-2	.	TGTGCCAGCAGCTTATTTAGCGGACAGATCACCGGGGAGCTGTTTTTT	CASSLFSGQITGELFF
TRBV7-9	many	TRBJ2-3	TRBD2	TGTGCCAGCAGCCTTAGACTAGCGGGAGGAAACACAGATACGCAGTATTTT	CASSLRLAGGNTDTQYF
TRBV28	many	TRBJ1-5	TRBD1	TGTGCCAGCAGTCCGGGGACAGAATCCAGCAATCAGCCCCAGCATTTT	CASSPGTESSNQPQHF
TRBV12-3/TRBV12-4	many	TRBJ2-7	.	TGTGCCAGCAGTTGGGCCCGCCTGCAGTACTTC	CASSWARLQYF
TRBV27	many	TRBJ1-4	TRBD1	TGTGCCAGCACCATGACAGGGCCCCCAAATGAAAAACTGTTTTTT	CASTMTGPPNEKLFF
TRBV5-1	many	TRBJ1-2	.	TGCGCCAGCAGCTTGGACAGTCGACGTGAGATGGGCTACACCTTC	CASSLDSRREMGYTF
TRBV2	many	TRBJ2-3	.	TGTGCCAGGGCGACGGGACGCGCAGATACGCAGTATTTT	CARATGRADTQYF